The text below deals with one T cell receptor (beta chain). A single record per CDR3 protein comes from TCRdb applying MiXCR to the 5' RACE reads. Of about 540,000 distinct CDR3 sequences in the sample, roughly 22% were seen once. The data originate from a study of T-cell memory formation after mild COVID-19. CDR1 and CDR2 from the germline V gene are DFQATT and SNEGSKA (reference sequence). Trimming shortened V by 0 bases and J by 6 bases, and 15 bases separated the two germline ends. CDR3 length: 14 residues. The clonotype originates from an adult woman who had mild COVID-19 (a few samples of this study predate the infection). Cell type and time point are not known. Material: PBMCs or a T cell subset sorted from them (not recorded which). The genes are TRBV20-1 and TRBJ2-7; D not certain. The CDR3 nucleotides read TGCAGTGCTAGAGATCTACAGTTGGCGTCCGAGCAGTACTTC. Protein sequence: CSARDLQLASEQYF.